The rows below give T cell receptor beta chains drawn from one sample of a study of identical twins. TCRdb re-analysed the 5' RACE reads in MiXCR, keeping a single row per CDR3 protein. The sample has about 100,000 distinct CDR3 sequences, under 6.5% seen once. Sequencing was carried out using memory T cells sorted from blood. These receptors were taken from a woman aged 45 to 65 in good health. CDR3s include the opening cysteine and the closing phenylalanine or tryptophan. The D gene is left open where the match is weak. Rows may omit the clone size; those that give it use once, few, many or a size class.

. TRBJ2-5 TRBV29-1 . 12 CSVDRLGLAQYF TGCAGCGTTGACAGGCTAGGTTTGGCCCAGTACTTC
TRBD2 TRBJ2-3 TRBV5-1 many 18 CASSLFPLAGGPTDTQYF TGCGCCAGCAGCTTGTTCCCCTTAGCGGGAGGGCCCACAGATACGCAGTATTTT
TRBD1 TRBJ2-6 TRBV12-3/TRBV12-4 few 16 CASSRTGDSGANVLTF TGTGCCAGCAGCCGGACAGGGGACTCTGGGGCCAACGTCCTGACTTTC
TRBD2 TRBJ2-1 TRBV10-3 . 15 CAIRNSGGGYNEQFF TGTGCCATCAGGAATAGCGGGGGTGGTTACAATGAGCAGTTCTTC
TRBD1 TRBJ1-6 TRBV19 . 14 CASRRTGKNSPLHF TGTGCCAGTAGGAGGACAGGGAAAAATTCACCCCTCCACTTT
. TRBJ2-3 TRBV24-1 many 12 CATSDVKDTQYF TGTGCCACCAGTGACGTGAAGGATACGCAGTATTTT
. TRBJ2-1 TRBV5-5 . 13 CASSLEILGEQFF TGTGCCAGCAGCTTGGAAATCCTTGGTGAGCAGTTCTTC
. TRBJ2-1 TRBV18 many 12 CASSPRDNEQFF TGTGCCAGCTCACCCCGGGACAATGAGCAGTTCTTC
. TRBJ2-1 TRBV18 many 15 CASSLAGGQIIEQFF TGTGCCAGCTCACTAGCGGGCGGACAGATAATCGAGCAGTTCTTC
TRBD2 TRBJ2-3 TRBV5-5 . 15 CASSSVAGPTDTQYF TGTGCCAGCAGCTCCGTAGCGGGACCCACAGATACGCAGTATTTT
TRBD2 TRBJ2-1 TRBV7-8 many 14 CASRTLAGGLEQFF TGTGCCAGCAGGACCCTAGCGGGAGGTCTCGAGCAGTTCTTC
. TRBJ2-7 TRBV10-3 many 15 CAISESNDIPAEQYF TGTGCCATCAGTGAGTCGAATGATATTCCTGCCGAGCAGTACTTC
. TRBJ1-1 TRBV12-3/TRBV12-4 many 11 CASSLIVEAFF TGTGCCAGCAGTTTAATCGTTGAAGCTTTCTTT
. TRBJ2-7 TRBV7-2 many 15 CASSLGSEFGYEQYF TGTGCCAGCAGCTTAGGATCGGAATTCGGCTACGAGCAGTACTTC
TRBD1 TRBJ1-5 TRBV7-9 few 11 CASSRDSSPTF TGTGCCAGCAGTAGGGACAGCTCTCCCACTTTT
. TRBJ1-4 TRBV5-4 . 15 CATSQKRGGDEKLFF TGTGCCACCAGCCAGAAGCGGGGCGGGGATGAAAAACTGTTTTTT
. TRBJ2-3 TRBV28 . 14 CASRGDFPTDTQYF TGTGCCAGCAGGGGCGACTTCCCCACAGATACGCAGTATTTT
TRBD2 TRBJ2-3 TRBV4-2 many 13 CASSQEERDAEYF TGTGCCAGCAGCCAAGAGGAGCGGGATGCGGAGTATTTT
. TRBJ2-2 TRBV5-4 many 15 CASSLGGRVAGELFF TGTGCCAGCAGCTTGGGAGGTCGCGTCGCCGGGGAGCTGTTTTTT
. TRBJ1-1 TRBV3-1 many 13 CASSSTENTEAFF TGTGCCAGCAGTTCGACAGAGAACACTGAAGCTTTCTTT
TRBD1 TRBJ2-7 TRBV7-9 many 17 CASSFLSPGQGSYEQYF TGTGCCAGCAGCTTTCTATCGCCGGGACAGGGGTCCTACGAGCAGTACTTC
TRBD1 TRBJ2-7 TRBV6-6 few 16 CASSYSNTGGWYEQYF TGTGCCAGCAGTTACTCCAATACAGGGGGCTGGTACGAGCAGTACTTC
. TRBJ2-5 TRBV20-1 many 15 CSARATQSREETQYF TGCAGTGCTAGAGCAACCCAATCGAGGGAAGAGACCCAGTACTTC
. TRBJ1-5 TRBV12-3/TRBV12-4 many 14 CASSLRPANQPQHF TGTGCCAGCAGTTTACGGCCTGCAAATCAGCCCCAGCATTTT
. TRBJ2-1 TRBV15 . 17 CATSPMGTGRGNNEQFF TGTGCCACCAGCCCGATGGGAACAGGGAGGGGCAACAATGAGCAGTTCTTC
. TRBJ2-3 TRBV7-9 . 12 CASRRSPDTQYF TGTGCCAGCAGGCGCTCCCCAGATACGCAGTATTTT
TRBD1 TRBJ2-2 TRBV6-1 many 14 CASSKTGSGGELFF TGTGCCAGCAGTAAGACAGGGAGTGGCGGGGAGCTGTTTTTT
. TRBJ1-5 TRBV6-5 many 15 CASRLDRRGNQPQHF TGTGCCAGCAGATTAGACAGGCGAGGCAATCAGCCCCAGCATTTT
. TRBJ2-6 TRBV6-5 many 15 CASSYLGTGGNSLTF TGTGCCAGCAGTTACTTAGGGACGGGCGGAAATAGCCTGACTTTC
. TRBJ2-1 TRBV24-1 . 13 CATSDAGRNEQFF TGTGCCACCAGTGATGCCGGGAGAAATGAGCAGTTCTTC
. TRBJ2-1 TRBV4-1 many 14 CASSQASLNNEQFF TGCGCCAGCAGCCAAGCATCGTTAAACAATGAGCAGTTCTTC
. TRBJ2-2 TRBV19 few 14 CASTPGGGTGELFF TGTGCCAGCACGCCCGGTGGAGGCACCGGGGAGCTGTTTTTT
. TRBJ1-1 TRBV5-1 many 17 CASSPHTSGDANTEAFF TGCGCCAGCAGCCCACATACCTCGGGGGATGCGAACACTGAAGCTTTCTTT
TRBD2 TRBJ2-1 TRBV12-3/TRBV12-4 many 16 CASSSLAGVEYNEQFF TGTGCCAGCAGCTCATTAGCGGGAGTGGAATACAATGAGCAGTTCTTC
TRBD2 TRBJ2-7 TRBV15 many 16 CATSPFPGTSGYEQYF TGTGCCACCAGCCCTTTCCCGGGGACTAGCGGGTACGAGCAGTACTTC
. TRBJ2-4 TRBV11-3 many 12 CATRDRGNIQYF TGTGCCACCCGGGACCGGGGGAACATTCAGTACTTC
. TRBJ1-1 TRBV3-1 many 16 CASSQDRLIMNTEAFF TGTGCCAGCAGCCAAGACCGGCTGATCATGAACACTGAAGCTTTCTTT
. TRBJ1-6 TRBV12-3/TRBV12-4 many 14 CASSLLPSNSPLHF TGTGCCAGCAGTTTACTACCCTCCAATTCACCCCTCCACTTT
TRBD2 TRBJ2-7 TRBV12-5 many 14 CASALAGGPYEQYF TGTGCTAGTGCTTTAGCGGGAGGGCCTTACGAGCAGTACTTC
TRBD1 TRBJ2-3 TRBV5-6 few 12 CASARTGHTQYF TGTGCCAGCGCTAGGACAGGTCATACGCAGTATTTT
. TRBJ2-7 TRBV7-6 . 15 CASSPSRDFPYEQYF TGTGCCAGCAGCCCCAGCCGGGACTTCCCCTACGAGCAGTACTTC
. TRBJ2-1 TRBV14 few 13 CASSSEVYNEQFF TGTGCCAGCAGCTCGGAGGTGTACAATGAGCAGTTCTTC
TRBD1 TRBJ1-5 TRBV19 many 13 CASQGQRNQPQHF TGTGCCAGTCAGGGACAGCGGAATCAGCCCCAGCATTTT
. TRBJ1-3 TRBV3-1 many 16 CASSPLDGVSGNTIYF TGTGCCAGCAGCCCACTGGACGGAGTCTCTGGAAACACCATATATTTT
. TRBJ1-1 TRBV7-6 many 15 CASSLAPGGDTEAFF TGTGCCAGCAGCTTAGCCCCCGGTGGGGACACTGAAGCTTTCTTT
TRBD2 TRBJ2-2 TRBV3-1 many 16 CASSRPGLAVPGELFF TGTGCCAGCAGCCGACCGGGACTAGCGGTTCCCGGGGAGCTGTTTTTT